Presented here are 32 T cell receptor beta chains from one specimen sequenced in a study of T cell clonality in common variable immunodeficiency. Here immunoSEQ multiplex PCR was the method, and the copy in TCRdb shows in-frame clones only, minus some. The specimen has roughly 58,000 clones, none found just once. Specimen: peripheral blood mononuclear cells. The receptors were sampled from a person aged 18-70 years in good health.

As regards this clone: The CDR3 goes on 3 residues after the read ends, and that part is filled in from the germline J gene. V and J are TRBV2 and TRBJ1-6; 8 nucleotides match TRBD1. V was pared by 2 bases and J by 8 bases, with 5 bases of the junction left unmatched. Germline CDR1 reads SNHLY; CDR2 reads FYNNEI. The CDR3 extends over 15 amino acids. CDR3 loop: CASSEPGTGDSPLHF. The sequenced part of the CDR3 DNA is TGTGCCAGCAGTGAACCCGGGACAGGAGATTCACCC. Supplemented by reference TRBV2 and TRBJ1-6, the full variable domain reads EPEVTQTPSHQVTQMGQEVILRCVPISNHLYFYWYRQILGQKVEFLVSFYNNEISEKSEIFDDQFSVERPDGSNFTLKIRSTKLEDSAMYFCASSEPGTGDSPLHFGNGTRLTVT.

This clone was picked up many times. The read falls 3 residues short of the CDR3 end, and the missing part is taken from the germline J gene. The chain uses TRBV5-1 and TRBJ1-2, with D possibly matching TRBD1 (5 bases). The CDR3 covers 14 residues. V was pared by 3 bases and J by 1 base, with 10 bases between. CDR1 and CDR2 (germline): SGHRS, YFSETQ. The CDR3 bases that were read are TGCGCCAGCAGCTGGGGGGACGGTAACTATGGC. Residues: CASSWGDGNYG. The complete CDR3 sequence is CASSWGDGNYGYTF.

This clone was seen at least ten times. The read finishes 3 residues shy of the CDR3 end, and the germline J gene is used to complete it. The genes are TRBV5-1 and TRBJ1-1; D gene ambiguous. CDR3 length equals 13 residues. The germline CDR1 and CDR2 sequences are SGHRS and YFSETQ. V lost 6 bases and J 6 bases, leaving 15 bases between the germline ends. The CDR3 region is CASTSAGGAEAFF. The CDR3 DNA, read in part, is TGCGCCAGCACCTCCGCGGGAGGCGCTGAA.

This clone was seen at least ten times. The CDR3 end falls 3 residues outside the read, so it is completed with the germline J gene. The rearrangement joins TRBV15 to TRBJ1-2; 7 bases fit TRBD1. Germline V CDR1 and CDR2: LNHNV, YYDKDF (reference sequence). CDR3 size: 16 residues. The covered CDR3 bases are TGTGCCACCAGCGGAACAGGGGCCTCCGTCTCAGAGGGC. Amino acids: CATSGTGASVSEG. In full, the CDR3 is CATSGTGASVSEGYTF. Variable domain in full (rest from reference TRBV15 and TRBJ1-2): DAMVIQNPRYQVTQFGKPVTLSCSQTLNHNVMYWYQQKSSQAPKLLFHYYDKDFNNEADTPDNFQSRRPNTSFCFLDIRSPGLGDTAMYLCATSGTGASVSEGYTFGSGTRLTVV.

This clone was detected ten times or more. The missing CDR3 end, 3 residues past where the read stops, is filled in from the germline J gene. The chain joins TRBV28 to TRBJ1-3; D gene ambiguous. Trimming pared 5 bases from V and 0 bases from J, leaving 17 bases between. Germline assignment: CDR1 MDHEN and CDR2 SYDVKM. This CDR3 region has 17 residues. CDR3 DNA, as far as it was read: TGTGCCAGCAGTCCCCCGGGGAGAGGAAGCTCTGGAAACACC. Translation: CASSPPGRGSSGNT. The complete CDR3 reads CASSPPGRGSSGNTIYF. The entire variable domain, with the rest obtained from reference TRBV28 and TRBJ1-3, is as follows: DVKVTQSSRYLVKRTGEKVFLECVQDMDHENMFWYRQDPGLGLRLIYFSYDVKMKEKGDIPEGYSVSREKKERFSLILESASTNQTSMYLCASSPPGRGSSGNTIYFGEGSWLTVV.

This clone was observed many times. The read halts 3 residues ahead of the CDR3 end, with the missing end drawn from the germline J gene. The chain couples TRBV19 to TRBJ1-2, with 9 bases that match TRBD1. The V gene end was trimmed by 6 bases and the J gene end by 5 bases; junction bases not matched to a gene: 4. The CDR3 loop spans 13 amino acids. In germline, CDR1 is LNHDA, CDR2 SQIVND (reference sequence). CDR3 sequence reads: CASRATGGYGYTF. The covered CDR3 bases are TGTGCCAGTAGGGCGACAGGGGGGTATGGC.

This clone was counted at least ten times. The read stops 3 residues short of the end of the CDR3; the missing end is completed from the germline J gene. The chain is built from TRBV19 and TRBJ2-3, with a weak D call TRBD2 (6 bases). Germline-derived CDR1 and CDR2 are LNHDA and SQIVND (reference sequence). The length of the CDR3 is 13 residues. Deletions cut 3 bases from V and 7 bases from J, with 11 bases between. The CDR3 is CASSMASANTQYF. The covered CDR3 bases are TGTGCCAGTAGTATGGCTAGCGCGAATACG.

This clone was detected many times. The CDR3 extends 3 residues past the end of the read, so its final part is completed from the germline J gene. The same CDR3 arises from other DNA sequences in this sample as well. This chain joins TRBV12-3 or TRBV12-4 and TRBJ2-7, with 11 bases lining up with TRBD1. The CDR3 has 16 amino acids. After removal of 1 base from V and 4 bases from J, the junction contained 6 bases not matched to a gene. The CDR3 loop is CASSLVRTGGQYEQYF. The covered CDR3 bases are TGTGCCAGCAGTTTAGTGAGGACAGGGGGCCAATACGAG.

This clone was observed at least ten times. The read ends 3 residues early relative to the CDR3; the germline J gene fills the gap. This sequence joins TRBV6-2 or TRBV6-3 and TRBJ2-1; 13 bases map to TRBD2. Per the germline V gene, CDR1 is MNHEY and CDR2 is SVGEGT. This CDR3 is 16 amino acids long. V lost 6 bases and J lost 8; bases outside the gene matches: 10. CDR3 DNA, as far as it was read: TGTGCCAGCAGAAAACCACGGACTAGCGGGAGCTATGAG. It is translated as CASRKPRTSGSYE. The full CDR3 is CASRKPRTSGSYEQFF.

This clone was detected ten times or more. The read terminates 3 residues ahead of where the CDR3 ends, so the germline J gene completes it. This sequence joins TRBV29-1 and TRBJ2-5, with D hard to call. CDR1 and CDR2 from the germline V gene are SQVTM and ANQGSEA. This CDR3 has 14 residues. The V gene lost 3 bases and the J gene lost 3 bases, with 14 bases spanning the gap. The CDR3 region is CSVEARPPKETQYF. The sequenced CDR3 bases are TGCAGCGTTGAGGCTAGACCCCCTAAAGAGACC.

CDR3 loop: CASSDPIGDRGPVGEKLFF. The sequenced CDR3 bases are TGTGCCAGCAGTGACCCAATCGGGGACAGGGGGCCGGTTGGTGAAAAG. This sequence joins TRBV2 and TRBJ2-2, with 12 bases fitting TRBD1. The read terminates 3 residues ahead of where the CDR3 ends, so the germline J gene completes it. The CDR3 has 19 residues. Germline V gene data show CDR1 as SNHLY and CDR2 as FYNNEI.

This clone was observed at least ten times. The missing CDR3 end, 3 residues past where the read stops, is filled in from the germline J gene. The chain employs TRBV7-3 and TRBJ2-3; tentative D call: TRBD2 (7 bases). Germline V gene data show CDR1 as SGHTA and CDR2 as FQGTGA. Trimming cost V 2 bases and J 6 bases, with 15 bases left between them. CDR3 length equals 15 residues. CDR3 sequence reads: CASSLLGGVTDTQYF. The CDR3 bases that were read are TGTGCCAGCAGCTTATTAGGGGGGGTAACGGATACG. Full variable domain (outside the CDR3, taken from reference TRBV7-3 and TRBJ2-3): GAGVSQTPSNKVTEKGKYVELRCDPISGHTALYWYRQSLGQGPEFLIYFQGTGAADDSGLPNDRFFAVRPEGSVSTLKIQRTERGDSAVYLCASSLLGGVTDTQYFGPGTRLTVL.

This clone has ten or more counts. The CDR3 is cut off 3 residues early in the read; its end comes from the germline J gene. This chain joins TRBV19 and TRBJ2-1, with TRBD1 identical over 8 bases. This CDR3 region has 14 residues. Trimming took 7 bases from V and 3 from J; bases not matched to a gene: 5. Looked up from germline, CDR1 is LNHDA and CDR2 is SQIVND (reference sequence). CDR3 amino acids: CASIRGTGYNEQFF. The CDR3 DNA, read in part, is TGTGCCAGTATTAGGGGGACAGGCTACAATGAG.

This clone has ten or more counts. Partial CDR3 DNA: TGTGCCAGTAGTTCACGGACAGGGCTACACTACAATGAG. Translation: CASSSRTGLHYNE. The entire CDR3 is CASSSRTGLHYNEQFF. The J gene is TRBJ2-1, the V gene TRBV19; 8 bases map to TRBD1. The CDR3 goes on 3 residues after the read ends, and that part is filled in from the germline J gene. Germline V gene lookup returns CDR1 LNHDA and CDR2 SQIVND (reference sequence). Unmatched junction bases numbered 9, after V lost 5 bases and J lost 3 bases. CDR3 length: 16 residues.

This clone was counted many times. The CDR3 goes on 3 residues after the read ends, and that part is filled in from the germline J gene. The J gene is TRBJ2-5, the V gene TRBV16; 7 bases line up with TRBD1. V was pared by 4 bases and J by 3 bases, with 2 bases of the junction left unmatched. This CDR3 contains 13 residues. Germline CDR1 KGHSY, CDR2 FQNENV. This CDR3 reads CASSLQGEETQYF. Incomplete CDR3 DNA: TGTGCCAGCAGCCTGCAGGGGGAAGAGACC.

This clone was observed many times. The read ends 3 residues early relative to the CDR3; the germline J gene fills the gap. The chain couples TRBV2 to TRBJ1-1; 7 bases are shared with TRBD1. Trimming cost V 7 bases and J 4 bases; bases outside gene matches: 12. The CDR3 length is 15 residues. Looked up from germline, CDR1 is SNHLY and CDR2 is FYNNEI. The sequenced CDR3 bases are TGTGCCAGCAAACGGGAGGGGGCGCGAAGCACTGAA. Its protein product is CASKREGARSTE. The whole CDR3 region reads CASKREGARSTEAFF.

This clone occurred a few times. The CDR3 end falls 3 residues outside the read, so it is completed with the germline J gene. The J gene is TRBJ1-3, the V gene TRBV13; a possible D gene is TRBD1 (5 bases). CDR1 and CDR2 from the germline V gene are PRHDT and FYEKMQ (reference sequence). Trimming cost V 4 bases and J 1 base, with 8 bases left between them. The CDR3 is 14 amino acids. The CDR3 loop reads CASSWGGSGNTIYF. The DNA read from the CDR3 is TGTGCCAGCAGCTGGGGGGGTTCTGGAAACACC.

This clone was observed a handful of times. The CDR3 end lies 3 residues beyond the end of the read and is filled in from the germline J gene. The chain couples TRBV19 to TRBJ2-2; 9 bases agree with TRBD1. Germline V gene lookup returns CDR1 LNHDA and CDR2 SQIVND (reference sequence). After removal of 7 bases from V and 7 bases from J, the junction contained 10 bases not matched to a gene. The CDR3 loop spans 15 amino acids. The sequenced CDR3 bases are TGTGCCAGTACTACCCGGGACAGGGATGGCGGGGAG. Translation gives CASTTRDRDGGE. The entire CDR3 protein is CASTTRDRDGGELFF.

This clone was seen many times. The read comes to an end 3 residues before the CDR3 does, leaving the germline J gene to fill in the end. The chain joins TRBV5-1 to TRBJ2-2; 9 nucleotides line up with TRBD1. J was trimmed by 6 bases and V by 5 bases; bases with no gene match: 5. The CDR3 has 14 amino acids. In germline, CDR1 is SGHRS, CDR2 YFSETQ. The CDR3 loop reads CASRSTGGSGELFF. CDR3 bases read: TGCGCCAGCAGATCGACAGGGGGGTCCGGGGAG.

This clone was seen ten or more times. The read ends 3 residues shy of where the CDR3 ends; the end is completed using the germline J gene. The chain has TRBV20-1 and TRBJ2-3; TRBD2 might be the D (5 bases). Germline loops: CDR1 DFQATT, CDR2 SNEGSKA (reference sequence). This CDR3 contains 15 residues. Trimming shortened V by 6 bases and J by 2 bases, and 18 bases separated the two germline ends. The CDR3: CSAAPPDWYTDTQYF. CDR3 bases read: TGCAGTGCCGCCCCCCCGGACTGGTACACAGATACG.

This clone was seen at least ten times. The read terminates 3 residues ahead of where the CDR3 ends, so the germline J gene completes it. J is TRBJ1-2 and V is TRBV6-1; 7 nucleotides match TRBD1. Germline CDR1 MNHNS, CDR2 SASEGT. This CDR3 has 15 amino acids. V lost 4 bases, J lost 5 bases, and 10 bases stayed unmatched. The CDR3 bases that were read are TGTGCCAGCAGTGTTAGTCCCGGGACAGAGTATGGC. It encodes CASSVSPGTEYG. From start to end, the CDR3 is CASSVSPGTEYGYTF.

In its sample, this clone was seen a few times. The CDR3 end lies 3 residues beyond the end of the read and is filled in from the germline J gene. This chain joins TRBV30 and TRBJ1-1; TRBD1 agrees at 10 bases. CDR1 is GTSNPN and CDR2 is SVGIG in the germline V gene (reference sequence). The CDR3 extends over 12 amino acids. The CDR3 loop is CAWSEGQGGAFF. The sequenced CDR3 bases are TGTGCCTGGAGTGAAGGACAGGGGGGA.

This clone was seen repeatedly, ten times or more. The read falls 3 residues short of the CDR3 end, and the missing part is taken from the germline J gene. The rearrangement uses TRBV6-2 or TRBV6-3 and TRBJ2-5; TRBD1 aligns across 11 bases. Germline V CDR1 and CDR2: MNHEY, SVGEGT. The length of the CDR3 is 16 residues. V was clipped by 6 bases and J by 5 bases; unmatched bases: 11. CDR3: CASSSYPDRGRETQYF. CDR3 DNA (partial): TGTGCCAGCAGCTCTTACCCGGACAGGGGGCGTGAGACC.

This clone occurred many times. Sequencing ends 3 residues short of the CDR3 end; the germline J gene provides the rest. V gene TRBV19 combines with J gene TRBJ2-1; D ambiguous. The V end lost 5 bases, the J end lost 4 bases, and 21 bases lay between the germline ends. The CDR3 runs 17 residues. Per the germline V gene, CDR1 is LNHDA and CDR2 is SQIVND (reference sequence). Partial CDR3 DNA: TGTGCCAGTAGTCCCCAGAGTGCCTCCCGATTTTACAATGAG. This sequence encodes CASSPQSASRFYNE. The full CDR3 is CASSPQSASRFYNEQFF.

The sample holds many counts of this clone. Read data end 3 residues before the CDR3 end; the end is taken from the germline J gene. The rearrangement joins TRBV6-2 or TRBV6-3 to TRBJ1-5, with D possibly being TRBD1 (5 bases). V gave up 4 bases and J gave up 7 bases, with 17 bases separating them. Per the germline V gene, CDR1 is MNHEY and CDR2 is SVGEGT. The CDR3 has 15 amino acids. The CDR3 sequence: CASSLTGLAGQPQHF. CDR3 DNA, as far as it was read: TGTGCCAGCAGTTTAACAGGACTAGCGGGGCAGCCC.

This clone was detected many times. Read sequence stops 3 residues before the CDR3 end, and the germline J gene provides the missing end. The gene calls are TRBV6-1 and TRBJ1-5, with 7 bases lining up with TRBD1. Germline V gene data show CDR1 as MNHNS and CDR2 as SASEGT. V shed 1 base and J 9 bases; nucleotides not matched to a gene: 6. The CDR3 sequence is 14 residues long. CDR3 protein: CASSEETGRAPQHF. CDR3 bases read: TGTGCCAGCAGTGAAGAGACAGGGCGGGCGCCC.

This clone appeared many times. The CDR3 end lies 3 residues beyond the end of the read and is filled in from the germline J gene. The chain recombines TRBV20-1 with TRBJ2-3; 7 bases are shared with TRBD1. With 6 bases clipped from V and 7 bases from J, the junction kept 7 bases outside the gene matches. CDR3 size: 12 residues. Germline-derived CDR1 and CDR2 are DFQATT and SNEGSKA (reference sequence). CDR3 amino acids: CSAVEQGNTQYF. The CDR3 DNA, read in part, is TGCAGTGCGGTTGAACAGGGGAATACG.

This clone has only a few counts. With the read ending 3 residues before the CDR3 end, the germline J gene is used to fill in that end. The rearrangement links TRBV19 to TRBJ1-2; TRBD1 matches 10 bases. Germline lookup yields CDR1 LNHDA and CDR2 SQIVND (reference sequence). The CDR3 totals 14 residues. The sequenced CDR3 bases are TGTGCCAGTAGTATAGGACAGGGGGCAGATACC. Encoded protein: CASSIGQGADT. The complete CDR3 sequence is CASSIGQGADTYTF.

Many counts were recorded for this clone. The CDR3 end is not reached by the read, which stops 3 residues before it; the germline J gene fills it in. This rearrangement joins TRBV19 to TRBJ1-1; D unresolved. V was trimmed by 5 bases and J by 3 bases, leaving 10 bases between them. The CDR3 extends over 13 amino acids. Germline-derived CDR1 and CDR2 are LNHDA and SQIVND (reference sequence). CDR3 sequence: CASSLREDTEAFF. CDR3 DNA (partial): TGTGCCAGTAGTCTGCGGGAAGACACTGAA.

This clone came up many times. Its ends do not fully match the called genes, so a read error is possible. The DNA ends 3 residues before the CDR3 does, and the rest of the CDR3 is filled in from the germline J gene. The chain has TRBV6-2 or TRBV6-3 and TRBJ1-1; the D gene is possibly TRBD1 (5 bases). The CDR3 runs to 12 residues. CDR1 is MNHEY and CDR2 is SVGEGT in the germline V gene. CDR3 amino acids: CAGRDSNTEAFF. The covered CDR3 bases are TGTGCCGGCAGGGACTCGAACACTGAA.

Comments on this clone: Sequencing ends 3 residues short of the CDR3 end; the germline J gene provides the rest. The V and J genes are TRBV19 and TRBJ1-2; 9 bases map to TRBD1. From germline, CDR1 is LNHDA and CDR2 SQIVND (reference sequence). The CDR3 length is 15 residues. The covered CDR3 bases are TGTGCCAGTAACCTTCAGGGACAGGGTGTGGGTGAC. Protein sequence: CASNLQGQGVGD. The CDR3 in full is CASNLQGQGVGDYTF. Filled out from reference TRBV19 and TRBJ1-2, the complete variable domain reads DGGITQSPKYLFRKEGQNVTLSCEQNLNHDAMYWYRQDPGQGLRLIYYSQIVNDFQKGDIAEGYSVSREKKESFPLTVTSAQKNPTAFYLCASNLQGQGVGDYTFGSGTRLTVV.

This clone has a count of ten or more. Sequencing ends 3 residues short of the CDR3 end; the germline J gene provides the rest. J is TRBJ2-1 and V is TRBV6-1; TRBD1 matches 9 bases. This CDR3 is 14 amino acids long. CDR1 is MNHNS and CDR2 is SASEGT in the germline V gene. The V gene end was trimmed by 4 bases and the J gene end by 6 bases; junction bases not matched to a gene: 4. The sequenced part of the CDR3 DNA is TGTGCCAGCAGTGGGCCGGACAGGGGCAATGAG. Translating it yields CASSGPDRGNE. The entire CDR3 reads CASSGPDRGNEQFF.